This T cell receptor beta chain was profiled in a study of OX40 agonist ivuxolimab in advanced cancers. Study-level information: The treatment was a fully human IgG2 OX40 agonist, ivuxolimab. A mean age of roughly 66 years, range roughly 23 to 85, was recorded, and more than 80% were male. General study points: Doses of 0.1 to 3.0 mg/kg were accompanied by clonal expansion of CD4+ and CD8+ blood T cells by week 6. Expanded clones tended on average to be more numerous among CD8+ T cells than CD4+.

Assay: immunoSEQ multiplex PCR; the TCRdb copy retains only in-frame clones and omits some. The profile shows some 74,000 clones, 70% to 90% of them singletons. A note on this clone: Antigen specificity is unknown.

The sequences come from CD4+ or CD8+ T cells sorted from blood, collected in a trial of the OX40 agonist ivuxolimab. This clonotype was obtained from an adult with an advanced solid tumor such as melanoma, head and neck, liver or kidney cancer.

CDR3 DNA: TGTGCCAGCAGCTCCCGGGCCTCCATCTCTGGAAACACCATATATTTT. This sequence encodes CASSSRASISGNTIYF. The chain recombines TRBV7-8 with TRBJ1-3; D is unresolved. Germline CDR1 and CDR2: SGHVS and FQNEAQ. V dropped 4 bases and J dropped 0 bases, with 13 bases sitting between them. This CDR3 has 16 residues.